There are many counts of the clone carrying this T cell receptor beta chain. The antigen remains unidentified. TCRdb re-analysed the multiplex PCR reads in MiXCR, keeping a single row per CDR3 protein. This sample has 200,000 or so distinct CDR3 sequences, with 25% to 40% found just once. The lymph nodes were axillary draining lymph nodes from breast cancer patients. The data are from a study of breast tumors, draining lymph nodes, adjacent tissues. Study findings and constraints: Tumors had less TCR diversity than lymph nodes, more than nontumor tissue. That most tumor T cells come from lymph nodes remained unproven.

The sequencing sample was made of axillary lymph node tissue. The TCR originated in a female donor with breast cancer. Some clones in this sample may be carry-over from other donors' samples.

Written as DNA, the CDR3 is TGTGCCAGCAGCTCGACAGGGGGCGAGCAGTACTTC. Protein: CASSSTGGEQYF. This chain uses TRBV7-6 with TRBJ2-7; 9 nucleotides align to TRBD1. The germline gives CDR1 SGHVS, CDR2 FNYEAQ. This CDR3 has 12 residues. The V and J ends lost 4 bases and 6 bases, in that order; junction bases with no gene match: 1.